This is a list of T cell receptor beta chains from one sample in a study of early T cells in non-severe SARS-CoV-2 infection. A single record per CDR3 protein comes from TCRdb applying MiXCR to the 5' RACE reads. The repertoire includes fewer than 130,000 distinct CDR3 sequences, roughly 12% of them detected once, and less than 4.5% sits in the top ten. The material sequenced was whole blood, taken at baseline. The origin of the receptors is an adult who was a healthcare worker with PCR-confirmed SARS-CoV-2 infection or an uninfected control (not recorded which). The CDR3 runs from the conserved cysteine through the conserved F or W. D genes are given only for firm matches. Clone size, where shown, is once, few, many, or a class for clones that have expanded.

v_call	clone_size	j_call	d_call	cdr3_nt	cdr3_aa
TRBV5-1	-	TRBJ2-7	TRBD1	TGCGCCAGCAGCTTGGGGCAGGGGGCCGAGCAGTACTTC	CASSLGQGAEQYF
TRBV20-1	-	TRBJ2-1	TRBD2	TGCAGTGCTAGGTCTGTAGCGGGAGTCTCTTACAATGAGCAGTTCTTC	CSARSVAGVSYNEQFF
TRBV19	few	TRBJ2-4	-	TGTGCCAGCAGCCAGGTAGCCAAAAACATTCAGTACTTC	CASSQVAKNIQYF
TRBV7-3	-	TRBJ1-5	-	TGTGCCAGCAGCTTAGGGGAGTCGGGGGCAAATCAGCCCCAGCATTTT	CASSLGESGANQPQHF
TRBV6-5	-	TRBJ1-5	-	TGTGCCAGCAGTTACCTGCGCAATCAGCCCCAGCATTTT	CASSYLRNQPQHF
TRBV20-1	few	TRBJ1-6	-	TGCAGTGCTAGACGCCTGGACAGTTTAGGTTCACCCCTCCACTTT	CSARRLDSLGSPLHF
TRBV7-8	few	TRBJ2-1	TRBD2	TGTGCCAGCAGCTTAGCGATCAGTGCGGGAGGGCCAGGTGAGCAGTTCTTC	CASSLAISAGGPGEQFF
TRBV6-6	-	TRBJ2-2	TRBD1	TGTGCCAGCAGTCCCGGGACAGGAAAGAACACCGGGGAGCTGTTTTTT	CASSPGTGKNTGELFF
TRBV11-1	-	TRBJ2-7	TRBD1	TGTGCCAGCAGCCCGACAGGGGGCTACGAGCAGTACTTC	CASSPTGGYEQYF
TRBV11-2	few	TRBJ1-2	TRBD1	TGTGCCAGCAGCTGGGGGCGGACAGGGCATGAGGGCTACACCTTC	CASSWGRTGHEGYTF
TRBV7-2	-	TRBJ1-6	TRBD1	TGTGCCAGCAGCCGACGGACAGGGGTCGACAATTCACCCCTCCACTTT	CASSRRTGVDNSPLHF
TRBV21-1	few	TRBJ1-6	-	TGTGCCAGCAGCATGGCTCCCAGGGATTCACCCCTCCACTTT	CASSMAPRDSPLHF
TRBV5-1	many	TRBJ2-7	TRBD1	TGCGCCAGTGGACAGGGGGGCGAGCAGTACTTC	CASGQGGEQYF
TRBV7-8	few	TRBJ2-1	-	TGTGCCAGCAGCTTAGCGCACCGCCCCAATGGAGTTGGGGATAATGAGCAGTTCTTC	CASSLAHRPNGVGDNEQFF
TRBV7-9	-	TRBJ2-1	-	TGTGCCAGCAGCCTAGGGACCCAAAACAATGAGCAGTTCTTC	CASSLGTQNNEQFF
TRBV18	-	TRBJ1-6	-	TGTGCCAGCTCACCAACGGGGGAGCGATCACCCCTCCACTTT	CASSPTGERSPLHF
TRBV28	-	TRBJ2-1	TRBD1	TGTGCCAGCACTCGAAGGGAGACAGGGGGTAGAAATGAGCAGTTCTTC	CASTRRETGGRNEQFF
TRBV5-5	few	TRBJ2-7	-	TGTGCCAGCAGCCCCTTAGGCAGTTACTACGAGCAGTACTTC	CASSPLGSYYEQYF
TRBV28	-	TRBJ2-1	TRBD2	TGTGCCAGCAGTTTGCCTCTACTAGCGCACAATTACAATGAGCAGTTCTTC	CASSLPLLAHNYNEQFF
TRBV12-3/TRBV12-4	-	TRBJ1-1	-	TGTGCCAGCAGTTTTAGAGGGGGGCGGTACACTGAAGCTTTCTTT	CASSFRGGRYTEAFF
TRBV7-2	many	TRBJ2-7	TRBD2	TGTGCCAGCAGCTCCTCCGAGCGGGGGGCCTACGAGCAGTACTTC	CASSSSERGAYEQYF
TRBV9	many	TRBJ2-7	TRBD1	TGTGCCAGCAGCGGACAGGGGGCCTACGAGCAGTACTTC	CASSGQGAYEQYF
TRBV30	-	TRBJ1-1	-	TGTGCCTCCCGAGGGTTGGGGAGCACTGAAGCTTTCTTT	CASRGLGSTEAFF
TRBV3-1	few	TRBJ2-7	TRBD1	TGTGCCAGCAGCACGACAGGGTCCTACGAGCAGTACTTC	CASSTTGSYEQYF
TRBV5-1	few	TRBJ1-6	TRBD1	TGCGCCAGCAGCCCTGGGACAGGACCTAATTCACCCCTCCACTTT	CASSPGTGPNSPLHF
TRBV9	many	TRBJ1-3	-	TGTGCCAGCAGCCCCCAACAGGCGGGGTCTGGAAACACCATATATTTT	CASSPQQAGSGNTIYF
TRBV5-1	once	TRBJ2-6	-	TGCGCCAGCAGCTTGTGGACGGGGGCCAACGTCCTGACTTTC	CASSLWTGANVLTF
TRBV20-1	-	TRBJ1-1	-	TGCAGTGCTATCGGCCAAGTGAACACTGAAGCTTTCTTT	CSAIGQVNTEAFF
TRBV5-1	-	TRBJ2-3	TRBD2	TGCGCCAGCAGCCTAGCGGGAGCCATCTTTACGCAGTATTTT	CASSLAGAIFTQYF
TRBV5-1	few	TRBJ2-5	TRBD1	TGCGCCAGCAGCTCTGGACAGGGGGCGACGGAGACCCAGTACTTC	CASSSGQGATETQYF
TRBV27	-	TRBJ2-2	TRBD2	TGTGCCAGCAGAGAACTCGGGACTAGCGGGACCGGGGAGCTGTTTTTT	CASRELGTSGTGELFF
TRBV30	-	TRBJ2-7	-	TGTGCCTGGAGTCAAAGCGGCTACGAGCAGTACTTC	CAWSQSGYEQYF
TRBV2	many	TRBJ2-3	TRBD2	TGTGCCAGCACCTTGGAGCGGGGGGGCACAGATACGCAGTATTTT	CASTLERGGTDTQYF
TRBV2	few	TRBJ2-1	-	TGTGCCAATCGGGTAGGGATTTACAATGAGCAGTTCTTC	CANRVGIYNEQFF
TRBV9	many	TRBJ1-2	-	TGTGCCAGCATGAAGGCTAACTATGGCTACACCTTC	CASMKANYGYTF
TRBV2	-	TRBJ2-3	-	TGTGCCAGCCTTAGCACAGATACGCAGTATTTT	CASLSTDTQYF
TRBV5-1	few	TRBJ2-3	TRBD2	TGCGCCAGCAGCTTGACTAGCGGGAGAGGCACAGATACGCAGTATTTT	CASSLTSGRGTDTQYF
TRBV24-1	many	TRBJ2-2	TRBD2	TGTGCCACCAGTGATCACACCGGGACTAGCGTCGGGGAGCTGTTTTTT	CATSDHTGTSVGELFF
TRBV10-3	many	TRBJ2-3	-	TGTGCCATCAGTGAGGAACATAGCACAGATACGCAGTATTTT	CAISEEHSTDTQYF
TRBV27	-	TRBJ1-1	-	TGTGCCAGCAGTTTACTGGGGATGGGCACTGAAGCTTTCTTT	CASSLLGMGTEAFF
TRBV20-1	-	TRBJ2-1	TRBD2	TGCAGTGCTAGAGATCCTACGACTAGCGGGGTCTACAATGAGCAGTTCTTC	CSARDPTTSGVYNEQFF
TRBV12-3/TRBV12-4	many	TRBJ2-1	-	TGTGCCAGCAGAGGGGTATCGAGCTCCTACAATGAGCAGTTCTTC	CASRGVSSSYNEQFF
TRBV9	-	TRBJ2-1	-	TGTGCCAGCAGCATTCAGGGGCGGAATGAGCAGTTCTTC	CASSIQGRNEQFF
TRBV19	few	TRBJ1-2	-	TGTGCCAGTAGTATAGTATCCGCCGGCTATGGCTACACCTTC	CASSIVSAGYGYTF
TRBV12-3/TRBV12-4	many	TRBJ1-1	-	TGTGCCAGCAGTTTTGAGTACACTGAAGCTTTCTTT	CASSFEYTEAFF
TRBV30	-	TRBJ2-7	-	TGTGCCTGGAGCGCGGGGTCCCCCTACGAGCAGTACTTC	CAWSAGSPYEQYF
TRBV6-5	few	TRBJ2-1	-	TGTGCCAGCAGTCAGGGACTGGAGGGGAATGAGCAGTTCTTC	CASSQGLEGNEQFF
TRBV20-1	many	TRBJ2-7	TRBD2	TGCAGTGCTAGAGACGCCGGGACTAGCGGACCACTCTCCTACGAGCAGTACTTC	CSARDAGTSGPLSYEQYF
TRBV7-9	-	TRBJ2-5	-	TGTGCCAGCAGCTTAGTTATTGAGACCCAGTACTTC	CASSLVIETQYF
TRBV20-1	many	TRBJ1-6	TRBD1	TGCAGTGCTAGAGAGGGGATGTTACAGGGGCTCCACTTT	CSAREGMLQGLHF
TRBV6-5	-	TRBJ2-5	TRBD1	TGTGCCAGCAGTTACTCCACCAGGACAGGACAACAAGAGACCCAGTACTTC	CASSYSTRTGQQETQYF
TRBV25-1	few	TRBJ1-3	-	TGTGCCAGCAGTGAATTTATAGGCGGGACTGAAGGAAACACCATATATTTT	CASSEFIGGTEGNTIYF